One and the same sample provided the 10 T cell receptor beta chains below, sequenced in a study of cytomegalovirus exposure and HLA in healthy donors. TCRdb's table, derived via immunoSEQ multiplex PCR, lists solely in-frame clones and lacks some. Of roughly 120,000 clones detected, roughly 88% appear once; the ten largest clones hold roughly 5.3%. The material sequenced was PBMCs. These receptors were obtained from a man between 18 and 35 years old in good health and CMV-seronegative.

V usage is TRBV27 and J usage is TRBJ2-3; 7 nucleotides line up with TRBD1. The germline gives CDR1 MNHEY, CDR2 SMNVEV (reference sequence). The CDR3 runs to 15 residues. The J segment lost 3 bases and the V segment lost 3 bases, leaving 6 bases of the junction unmatched. CDR3 residues: CASSFEGAVTDTQYF. The DNA for the CDR3 is TGTGCCAGCAGTTTCGAGGGGGCAGTGACAGATACGCAGTATTTT.

The chain links TRBV7-9 to TRBJ1-1, with D maybe TRBD1 (6 bases). CDR3 length: 14 amino acids. Germline V lookup: CDR1 SEHNR, CDR2 FQNEAQ (reference sequence). V was trimmed by 1 base and J by 7 bases, leaving 13 bases between them. The CDR3 sequence: CASSLGQGSNEAFF. The DNA for the CDR3 is TGTGCCAGCAGCTTAGGGCAGGGGAGTAATGAAGCTTTCTTT.

The genes are TRBV2 and TRBJ1-2; D is ambiguous. V lost 7 bases and J 4 bases, leaving 13 bases between the germline ends. The CDR3 contains 13 residues. Germline lookup yields CDR1 SNHLY and CDR2 FYNNEI. Here the CDR3 DNA reads TGTGCCAGCACCCCCCCCTCGGGCTATGGCTACACCTTC. Translating gives CASTPPSGYGYTF. The whole variable domain, remainder taken from reference TRBV2 and TRBJ1-2, is EPEVTQTPSHQVTQMGQEVILRCVPISNHLYFYWYRQILGQKVEFLVSFYNNEISEKSEIFDDQFSVERPDGSNFTLKIRSTKLEDSAMYFCASTPPSGYGYTFGSGTRLTVV.

The chain couples TRBV19 to TRBJ1-5; the D is unclear. Germline V CDR1 and CDR2: LNHDA, SQIVND (reference sequence). V lost 1 base and J 2 bases, leaving 12 bases between the germline ends. CDR3 size: 16 residues. This chain's CDR3 is CASSIGSLSGNQPQHF. CDR3 DNA: TGTGCCAGTAGTATAGGTTCCCTGAGTGGCAATCAGCCCCAGCATTTT.

This clone showed up just once. The chain couples TRBV5-6 to TRBJ2-7; tentative D call: TRBD2 (5 bases). Trimming cost V 5 bases and J 6 bases, with 21 bases left between them. Per the germline V gene, CDR1 is SGHDT and CDR2 is YYEEEE. This CDR3 contains 15 residues. Here the CDR3 reads CASSFLSTIESEQYF. As DNA, the CDR3 is TGTGCCAGCAGTTTCCTTTCGACTATCGAGAGCGAGCAGTACTTC.

The J gene is TRBJ1-5, the V gene TRBV2, with 7 bases that match TRBD1. Germline lookup yields CDR1 SNHLY and CDR2 FYNNEI. The CDR3 covers 15 residues. The V and J ends lost 6 bases and 2 bases, in that order; junction bases with no gene match: 7. The CDR3 sequence is CASRSDRAGNQPQHF. The CDR3 nucleotides are TGTGCCAGCAGATCCGACAGGGCAGGCAATCAGCCCCAGCATTTT.

CDR3 nucleotide sequence: TGTGCCAGTAGTATGAGTCCCGGGACTAGCGGGAGGAACTCCTACGAGCAGTACTTC. Translating gives CASSMSPGTSGRNSYEQYF. The chain employs TRBV19 and TRBJ2-7; 15 nucleotides align to TRBD2. V dropped 3 bases and J dropped 0; count of bases not matched to a gene: 9. This CDR3 has 19 residues. Germline assignment: CDR1 LNHDA and CDR2 SQIVND (reference sequence).

V and J are TRBV28 and TRBJ1-5; 7 bases fit TRBD1. CDR1 is MDHEN, CDR2 SYDVKM, per germline. Germline trimming cut 5 bases from V and 2 bases from J; bases unmatched to any gene: 9. This CDR3 is 16 amino acids long. In DNA form, the CDR3 reads TGTGCCAGCAGTCGCGCTACAGGGGCTGGCAATCAGCCCCAGCATTTT. Encoded protein: CASSRATGAGNQPQHF.

This clone was observed a single time. The chain combines TRBV29-1 with TRBJ2-1; 7 nucleotides align to TRBD2. Germline CDR1 is SQVTM and CDR2 is ANQGSEA. The CDR3 totals 14 residues. V lost 4 bases, J lost 7 bases, and 10 bases stayed unmatched. The CDR3 DNA follows: TGCAGCGTTGCGGGTATGGGGGGGTGGAATGAGCAGTTCTTC. Its protein is CSVAGMGGWNEQFF.

The chain has TRBV30 and TRBJ1-1, with D unclear. The CDR3 consists of 11 residues. Germline-derived CDR1 and CDR2 are GTSNPN and SVGIG (reference sequence). The CDR3 protein is CATVRGPEAFF. The DNA for the CDR3 is TGTGCTACGGTCCGGGGTCCTGAAGCTTTCTTT.